These 28 T cell receptor beta chains share one sample of origin, sequenced in a study of cytomegalovirus exposure and HLA in healthy donors. The study ran its PCR with 60 Vbeta and 13 Jbeta primers. TCRdb's table, derived via immunoSEQ multiplex PCR, lists solely in-frame clones and lacks some. The sample holds about 160,000 clones, around 76% seen once. Sample: PBMCs. The receptors were gathered from a man aged 55 to 70 in good health and CMV-seronegative.

The V and J genes are TRBV7-2 and TRBJ2-1; 8 bases are a match to TRBD2. The V gene's germline CDR1 is SGHTA and CDR2 FQGNSA. With V trimmed by 1 base and J by 9 bases, 8 bases remained unmatched. CDR3 length: 15 amino acids. The CDR3 is CASSLGSGGRSEQFF. The DNA of the CDR3 is TGTGCCAGCAGCTTAGGATCGGGGGGGCGTAGTGAGCAGTTCTTC.

V is TRBV7-2 and J is TRBJ1-2, with TRBD1 matching 8 bases. J was trimmed by 2 bases and V by 0 bases; bases with no gene match: 14. This CDR3 is 19 amino acids long. Per the germline V gene, CDR1 is SGHTA and CDR2 is FQGNSA. DNA of the CDR3: TGTGCCAGCAGCTTAGCTTTAAATAATGTTGGACAGGGAAACTATGGCTACACCTTC. This codes for CASSLALNNVGQGNYGYTF. Complete variable domain (other parts from reference TRBV7-2 and TRBJ1-2): GAGVSQSPSNKVTEKGKDVELRCDPISGHTALYWYRQSLGQGLEFLIYFQGNSAPDKSGLPSDRFSAERTGGSVSTLTIQRTQQEDSAVYLCASSLALNNVGQGNYGYTFGSGTRLTVV.

In the case of this clone: The junction shows a germline mismatch at one end, possibly a read error. The chain has TRBV7-9 and TRBJ2-7; TRBD2 matches at 9 bases. Germline CDR1 is SEHNR and CDR2 is FQNEAQ (reference sequence). This CDR3 contains 12 residues. The CDR3 DNA sequence: TGTTCCAGCAGGCCTCTAGCGGGGGAGCAGTACTTC. Protein sequence: CSSRPLAGEQYF.

The chain joins TRBV28 to TRBJ2-1; a weak D match, TRBD2 (5 bases). This CDR3 is 16 amino acids long. V was shortened by 1 base and J by 6 bases, with 16 bases between the two germline ends. The germline V gene has CDR1 MDHEN and CDR2 SYDVKM. Written as DNA, the CDR3 is TGTGCCAGCAGTTTATCCCGAGCGGATAACTTCAATGAGCAGTTCTTC. Protein sequence: CASSLSRADNFNEQFF.

The chain joins TRBV18 to TRBJ2-1; D gene ambiguous. CDR3 length: 13 amino acids. The germline V gene encodes CDR1 KGHSH and CDR2 LQKENI. V lost 5 bases and J lost 7, with 12 bases in between. The CDR3, as DNA: TGTGCCAGCTCATCTCCAGCCGGGAATGAGCAGTTCTTC. Translation: CASSSPAGNEQFF.

The chain has TRBV9 and TRBJ1-2, with a tentative D call TRBD1 (5 bases). Trimming removed 2 bases at V and 3 bases at J, with 11 bases between. Germline loops: CDR1 SGDLS, CDR2 YYNGEE. The CDR3 extends over 14 amino acids. Here the CDR3 reads CASSVPGVDYGYTF. The CDR3 coding sequence is TGTGCCAGCAGCGTCCCGGGGGTGGACTATGGCTACACCTTC.

The chain couples TRBV19 to TRBJ2-1, with D possibly being TRBD1 (5 bases). CDR3 length: 12 amino acids. V was clipped by 10 bases and J by 1 base, with 8 bases between them. In germline, CDR1 is LNHDA, CDR2 SQIVND (reference sequence). Here the CDR3 reads CATQGSYNEQFF. Written as DNA, the CDR3 is TGTGCCACTCAGGGATCCTACAATGAGCAGTTCTTC. The variable domain in full, completed from reference TRBV19 and TRBJ2-1, reads DGGITQSPKYLFRKEGQNVTLSCEQNLNHDAMYWYRQDPGQGLRLIYYSQIVNDFQKGDIAEGYSVSREKKESFPLTVTSAQKNPTAFYLCATQGSYNEQFFGPGTRLTVL.

The chain is built from TRBV19 and TRBJ2-7; 7 bases are shared with TRBD1. The germline V gene encodes CDR1 LNHDA and CDR2 SQIVND (reference sequence). Trimming cost V 5 bases and J 2 bases; bases outside gene matches: 6. The CDR3 sequence is 14 residues long. The CDR3 loop is CASSPRQGTYEQYF. In DNA form, the CDR3 reads TGTGCCAGTAGTCCCCGACAGGGAACCTACGAGCAGTACTTC. Combining the CDR3 with reference TRBV19 and TRBJ2-7 gives the whole variable domain DGGITQSPKYLFRKEGQNVTLSCEQNLNHDAMYWYRQDPGQGLRLIYYSQIVNDFQKGDIAEGYSVSREKKESFPLTVTSAQKNPTAFYLCASSPRQGTYEQYFGPGTRLTVT.

This chain joins TRBV11-1 and TRBJ2-3; TRBD1 matches at 7 bases. V gave up 5 bases and J gave up 4 bases; unmatched junction bases: 12. CDR1 is SGHAT and CDR2 is FQDESV in the germline V gene (reference sequence). The CDR3 is 16 amino acids. The CDR3 spells CASSQGQFTFADTQYF. Here the CDR3 DNA reads TGTGCCAGCAGCCAGGGACAGTTTACGTTCGCAGATACGCAGTATTTT. The full variable domain, its missing parts supplied by reference TRBV11-1 and TRBJ2-3, is EAEVAQSPRYKITEKSQAVAFWCDPISGHATLYWYRQILGQGPELLVQFQDESVVDDSQLPKDRFSAERLKGVDSTLKIQPAELGDSAMYLCASSQGQFTFADTQYFGPGTRLTVL.

This clone was seen a handful of times. V and J are TRBV9 and TRBJ2-3; TRBD1 is a possible D gene (5 bases). Per the germline V gene, CDR1 is SGDLS and CDR2 is YYNGEE. CDR3 length: 14 residues. With 3 bases removed from V and 3 bases from J, the gap between germline ends came to 11 bases. The CDR3 is CASSERQFTDTQYF. The CDR3 DNA sequence: TGTGCCAGCAGCGAGCGACAGTTTACAGATACGCAGTATTTT.

The chain employs TRBV10-1 and TRBJ2-3; D might be TRBD1 (6 bases). Germline V gene lookup returns CDR1 WNHNN and CDR2 SYGVQD (reference sequence). The CDR3 contains 14 residues. V dropped 6 bases and J dropped 1 base, with 11 bases sitting between them. The CDR3 region is CASSGTLGTDTQYF. The CDR3 DNA reads TGCGCCAGCAGCGGGACATTGGGCACAGATACGCAGTATTTT.

This chain joins TRBV9 and TRBJ2-3; unclear D gene. The ends were cut back, 0 bases at V and 0 bases at J, with 8 bases in the middle. The CDR3 consists of 15 residues. CDR1 and CDR2 from the germline V gene are SGDLS and YYNGEE. The CDR3, as DNA: TGTGCCAGCAGCGTAGCTGTGTCTAGCACAGATACGCAGTATTTT. Protein product: CASSVAVSSTDTQYF.

The CDR3 sequence is CASSQDKGQHYGYTF. The CDR3 DNA is TGCGCCAGCAGCCAAGATAAGGGGCAGCACTATGGCTACACCTTC. This sequence joins TRBV4-1 and TRBJ1-2; perhaps TRBD1 as D (5 bases). V was pared by 0 bases and J by 3 bases, with 11 bases between. Germline values: CDR1 MGHRA, CDR2 YSYEKL. The CDR3 length is 15 residues.

The chain carries TRBV27 and TRBJ2-7; a possible D gene is TRBD2 (6 bases). The germline gives CDR1 MNHEY, CDR2 SMNVEV (reference sequence). The ends were cut back, 6 bases at V and 0 bases at J, with 18 bases in the middle. The CDR3 has 16 residues. The CDR3: CASRKRAVADSYEQYF. CDR3 in DNA: TGTGCCAGCAGAAAGCGGGCAGTTGCGGACTCCTACGAGCAGTACTTC.

Details on this clone: Other DNA sequences in this specimen translate into the identical CDR3. V gene TRBV7-9 combines with J gene TRBJ1-3; 7 positions agree with TRBD1. The J segment lost 2 bases and the V segment lost 2 bases, leaving 3 bases of the junction unmatched. CDR3 size: 15 residues. The V gene's germline CDR1 is SEHNR and CDR2 FQNEAQ (reference sequence). DNA of the CDR3: TGTGCCAGCAGCTTAAGGGGGCTACCTGGAAACACCATATATTTT. Translating it yields CASSLRGLPGNTIYF.

CDR3 bases: TGTGCCAGCAGTTCGGGGACAGGGGGCCGTATCGGGGAGCTGTTTTTT. Its translation: CASSSGTGGRIGELFF. The rearrangement uses TRBV5-6 and TRBJ2-2; TRBD1 agrees at 12 bases. V lost 5 bases and J lost 7; bases outside the gene matches: 9. The CDR3 is 16 amino acids. Germline CDR1 reads SGHDT; CDR2 reads YYEEEE.

The chain combines TRBV19 with TRBJ2-5; 9 bases align to TRBD2. This CDR3 has 14 amino acids. Germline V gene sequence: CDR1 LNHDA, CDR2 SQIVND (reference sequence). Germline trimming cut 4 bases from V and 7 bases from J; bases unmatched to any gene: 7. The CDR3 region has the DNA TGTGCCAGTAGTACCGCGGGGGGGCCGGGGACCCAGTACTTC. It encodes CASSTAGGPGTQYF.

The gene calls are TRBV10-2 and TRBJ2-3; tentative D call: TRBD1 (5 bases). The CDR3 spans 12 residues. V was cut by 6 bases and J by 1 base, with 5 bases left in between. Germline V gives CDR1 WSHSY, CDR2 SAAADI. Here the CDR3 DNA reads TGCGCCAGCAGAGGGGGCACAGATACGCAGTATTTT. Translation gives CASRGGTDTQYF.

J is TRBJ2-6 and V is TRBV18; no firm D call. The V end was cut by 1 base, the J end by 0 bases, with 10 bases between. CDR1 is KGHSH and CDR2 is LQKENI in the germline V gene. There are 17 residues in the CDR3. CDR3 bases: TGTGCCAGCTCACCACAAAGCCGAAGCTCTGGGGCCAACGTCCTGACTTTC. Its translation is CASSPQSRSSGANVLTF.

Concerning this clone itself: A read error may produce the germline difference seen at one junction end. The chain carries TRBV7-9 and TRBJ1-5; D perhaps matches TRBD1 (5 bases). CDR1 is SEHNR, CDR2 FQNEAQ, per germline (reference sequence). The length of the CDR3 is 13 residues. CDR3 amino acids: CSSSPTGDQPQHF. Here the CDR3 DNA reads TGTTCCAGCAGTCCTACAGGAGATCAGCCCCAGCATTTT. The full variable domain, completed using reference TRBV7-9 and TRBJ1-5, is DTGVSQNPRHKITKRGQNVTFRCDPISEHNRLYWYRQTLGQGPEFLTYFQNEAQLEKSRLLSDRFSAERPKGSFSTLEIQRTEQGDSAMYLCSSSPTGDQPQHFGDGTRLSIL.

The V call is TRBV9, the J call TRBJ2-1, with TRBD2 matching 7 bases. J gave up 2 bases and V 4 bases, and 6 bases lay outside the gene matches. Germline V lookup: CDR1 SGDLS, CDR2 YYNGEE. CDR3 length equals 15 residues. The CDR3 bases are TGTGCCAGCAGCTTAAGCGGGACCACCTACAATGAGCAGTTCTTC. Its protein is CASSLSGTTYNEQFF.

This chain connects TRBV7-3 to TRBJ2-5; 14 positions agree with TRBD2. Germline V gene lookup returns CDR1 SGHTA and CDR2 FQGTGA. CDR3 size: 19 residues. The ends lost 5 bases at V and 2 bases at J; junction bases unmatched: 13. In DNA, the CDR3 is TGTGCCAGCAGCCCCACACGAGAGGGACTAGCGGGGGAACAAGAGACCCAGTACTTC. This translates into CASSPTREGLAGEQETQYF. The variable domain in full, with the rest retrieved from reference TRBV7-3 and TRBJ2-5, is GAGVSQTPSNKVTEKGKYVELRCDPISGHTALYWYRQSLGQGPEFLIYFQGTGAADDSGLPNDRFFAVRPEGSVSTLKIQRTERGDSAVYLCASSPTREGLAGEQETQYFGPGTRLLVL.

V and J are TRBV5-4 and TRBJ2-1, with D tentatively TRBD2 (6 bases). The germline V gene encodes CDR1 SGHNT and CDR2 YYREEE (reference sequence). This CDR3 has 15 amino acids. Trimming pared 0 bases from V and 7 bases from J, leaving 14 bases between. The DNA of the CDR3 is TGTGCCAGCAGCTTGGCCCTCGGGAGAAGGAATGAGCAGTTCTTC. The encoded protein is CASSLALGRRNEQFF.

This chain uses TRBV15 with TRBJ2-3; 8 positions match TRBD2. Germline trimming cut 5 bases from V and 0 bases from J; bases unmatched to any gene: 10. The germline V gene has CDR1 LNHNV and CDR2 YYDKDF (reference sequence). The CDR3 loop spans 17 amino acids. CDR3 amino acids: CATSDVTSGSSTDTQYF. CDR3 coding DNA: TGTGCCACCAGCGACGTTACTAGCGGCTCTAGCACAGATACGCAGTATTTT. Full variable domain (missing parts from reference TRBV15 and TRBJ2-3): DAMVIQNPRYQVTQFGKPVTLSCSQTLNHNVMYWYQQKSSQAPKLLFHYYDKDFNNEADTPDNFQSRRPNTSFCFLDIRSPGLGDTAMYLCATSDVTSGSSTDTQYFGPGTRLTVL.

The chain carries TRBV5-1 and TRBJ1-4, with a possible D match to TRBD1 (5 bases). The V and J ends lost 4 bases and 6 bases respectively, with 16 bases between them. Germline-derived CDR1 and CDR2 are SGHRS and YFSETQ. The CDR3 is 15 amino acids. CDR3 loop: CASSGDSTVDEKLFF. DNA for the CDR3: TGCGCCAGCAGCGGGGACTCGACGGTCGATGAAAAACTGTTTTTT.

The sample holds a few counts of this clone. Other DNA sequences of this sample code for an identical CDR3. This chain uses TRBV5-6 with TRBJ2-7, with D possibly TRBD2 on 5 matching bases. CDR1 and CDR2 from the germline V gene are SGHDT and YYEEEE. V lost 3 bases and J 7 bases, leaving 8 bases between the germline ends. The CDR3 has 11 amino acids. The CDR3 is CASSSGWEQYF. In DNA form, the CDR3 reads TGTGCCAGCAGCTCGGGGTGGGAGCAGTACTTC.

This clone was counted a single time. The V call is TRBV19, the J call TRBJ1-5; 7 nucleotides match TRBD1. Trimming at V came to 9 bases and at J to 8 bases, leaving 10 bases not matched to a gene. The CDR3 sequence is 13 residues long. CDR1 LNHDA and CDR2 SQIVND come from the germline V gene (reference sequence). CDR3 sequence: CASTGARSEPQHF. CDR3 sequence (DNA): TGTGCCAGCACAGGGGCCAGGTCTGAGCCCCAGCATTTT.

V usage is TRBV6-5 and J usage is TRBJ2-5; 7 bases map to TRBD1. The CDR3 totals 13 residues. CDR1 and CDR2 (germline): MNHEY, SVGAGI. V trimming: 5 bases; J trimming: 4 bases; junction bases outside the gene matches: 4. In DNA form, the CDR3 reads TGTGCCAGCAGTCGGGACAGATCAGAGACCCAGTACTTC. It is translated as CASSRDRSETQYF.